This TCR beta chain was found in a study of breast tumors, draining lymph nodes, adjacent tissues. Study observations and caveats: Tumor repertoires ranked between lymph nodes and nontumor tissue in diversity, with V and J gene preferences. Tumor and nontumor repertoires were significantly more similar in luminal-like than in basal-like breast cancer.

MiXCR, applied by TCRdb to the multiplex PCR reads, yields one record per CDR3 protein. This sample has around 130,000 distinct CDR3 sequences, with about 20% found just once. The lymph nodes were axillary draining lymph nodes from breast cancer patients. The ends were cut back, 6 bases at V and 7 bases at J, with 13 bases in the middle. The CDR3 is 13 amino acids. Germline values: CDR1 SGHTS, CDR2 YDEGEE. This clonotype was seen many times. Its cognate antigen is unknown. The sequenced sample was axillary lymph node tissue. The clonotype was recovered from a female donor with breast cancer. Some clones in this sample may be carry-over from other donors' samples. The rearrangement joins TRBV5-8 to TRBJ1-4, with TRBD1 as a possible D gene (5 bases). CDR3 sequence: CASKTREGEKLFF. The DNA of the CDR3 is TGTGCCAGCAAAACCAGGGAAGGTGAAAAACTGTTTTTT. The full variable domain, its missing parts supplied by reference TRBV5-8 and TRBJ1-4, is EAGVTQSPTHLIKTRGQQATLRCSPISGHTSVYWYQQALGLGLQFLLWYDEGEERNRGNFPPRFSGRQFPNYSSELNVNALELEDSALYLCASKTREGEKLFFGSGTQLSVL.